This entry features one T cell receptor beta chain sequence. Assay: immunoSEQ multiplex PCR; the TCRdb copy retains only in-frame clones and omits some. Of roughly 80,000 clones in the sample, over 85% are singletons; the top ten hold under 4%. PBMC were collected before vaccination, two weeks after the third vaccination, and at progression. Germline values: CDR1 SEHNR, CDR2 FQNEAQ (reference sequence). This CDR3 region has 14 residues. V lost 3 bases, J lost 5 bases, and 4 bases stayed unmatched. The record originates from a study of glioma-infiltrating T cells after dendritic cell vaccination. Study-level information: Glioblastoma patients came from Phase I and II dendritic cell vaccination trials.

The specimen was blood, collected before dendritic cell vaccination. The receptor comes from a human donor with glioblastoma. The V gene is TRBV7-9, the J gene TRBJ2-7; 10 nucleotides agree with TRBD1. The CDR3 is CASSLDRGAHEQYF. The DNA of the CDR3 is TGTGCCAGCAGCTTGGACAGGGGGGCTCACGAGCAGTACTTC.